The 19 T cell receptor beta chains given below trace back to one sample, sequenced in a study of cytotoxic CD8 clonotypes in ibrutinib-treated CLL. Clones were sequenced by immunoSEQ multiplex PCR, and TCRdb holds only the in-frame ones, with some missing. The sample records some 130,000 clones, 80% to 90% being singletons. This material consisted of PBMCs, taken after 24 months of ibrutinib treatment. The receptors were gathered from a human donor with chronic lymphocytic leukemia.

This chain uses TRBV28 with TRBJ1-5, with TRBD1 as a possible D gene (5 bases). CDR3 size: 11 residues. Between the trimmed V and J ends, which lost 5 bases and 9 bases, there was a span of 8 bases. Germline CDR1 is MDHEN and CDR2 is SYDVKM. CDR3 DNA sequence: TGTGCCAGCAGTATAACAGGGCCCCAGCATTTT. Amino acids: CASSITGPQHF.

The chain has TRBV7-9 and TRBJ2-7; 7 nucleotides agree with TRBD1. The CDR3 totals 14 residues. The ends lost 6 bases at V and 4 bases at J; junction bases unmatched: 9. Germline V CDR1 and CDR2: SEHNR, FQNEAQ (reference sequence). CDR3 sequence reads: CASRRDSGRYEQYF. The CDR3 DNA is TGTGCCAGCAGGAGGGACAGCGGTAGATACGAGCAGTACTTC.

J is TRBJ2-7 and V is TRBV2; no definite D call. Looked up from germline, CDR1 is SNHLY and CDR2 is FYNNEI. The germline V and J ends were trimmed by 4 bases and 6 bases, with 10 bases remaining between them. This CDR3 contains 12 residues. The CDR3: CASSARYGEQYF. CDR3 sequence (DNA): TGTGCCAGCAGTGCCAGGTACGGCGAGCAGTACTTC.

V usage is TRBV28 and J usage is TRBJ2-3; maybe TRBD2 (6 bases). The V and J ends lost 6 bases and 2 bases respectively, with 15 bases between them. The CDR3 has 15 residues. Germline assignment: CDR1 MDHEN and CDR2 SYDVKM. In nucleotides, the CDR3 is TGTGCCAGCAGGCTTAGGTGGGGGGACACAGATACGCAGTATTTT. It specifies CASRLRWGDTDTQYF.

The V call is TRBV7-3, the J call TRBJ2-1; 10 nucleotides agree with TRBD2. Germline V gene lookup returns CDR1 SGHTA and CDR2 FQGTGA. Germline trimming cut 4 bases from V and 10 bases from J; bases unmatched to any gene: 13. The CDR3 runs 16 residues. CDR3 sequence reads: CASSSSKREGRGEQFF. CDR3 sequence (DNA): TGTGCCAGCAGCTCGTCTAAGCGGGAGGGCCGAGGGGAGCAGTTCTTC.

V usage is TRBV27 and J usage is TRBJ2-1; no definite D call. CDR1 and CDR2 (germline): MNHEY, SMNVEV (reference sequence). The CDR3 sequence is 14 residues long. Trimming cost V 4 bases and J 0 bases, with 7 bases left between them. CDR3 protein: CASSSYSSYNEQFF. For the CDR3, the DNA is TGTGCCAGCAGTTCCTACAGCTCCTACAATGAGCAGTTCTTC.

This clone was detected only a few times. The chain couples TRBV11-2 to TRBJ2-5; D unclear. Germline V gives CDR1 SGHAT, CDR2 FQNNGV. V gave up 3 bases and J gave up 7 bases, with 12 bases separating them. The CDR3 is made up of 13 amino acids. The CDR3 spells CASSFQELGTQYF. CDR3 sequence (DNA): TGTGCCAGCAGCTTCCAGGAGCTGGGGACCCAGTACTTC.

The J gene is TRBJ2-2, the V gene TRBV5-6; no clear D gene. Germline V gene sequence: CDR1 SGHDT, CDR2 YYEEEE. This CDR3 is built from 14 residues. Trimming cost V 2 bases and J 1 base, with 6 bases left between them. Here the CDR3 DNA reads TGTGCCAGCAGCTTTGCAGGGAACACCGGGGAGCTGTTTTTT. It codes for CASSFAGNTGELFF.

The gene calls are TRBV19 and TRBJ2-1, with 8 nucleotides matching TRBD2. The germline V gene has CDR1 LNHDA and CDR2 SQIVND (reference sequence). The CDR3 runs to 16 residues. The V and J ends lost 5 bases and 4 bases, in that order; junction bases with no gene match: 10. The CDR3, as DNA: TGTGCCAGTAGTCCGGTTTTAGTAGCGGGGTACAATGAGCAGTTCTTC. This codes for CASSPVLVAGYNEQFF.

V usage is TRBV14 and J usage is TRBJ2-3, with D possibly matching TRBD2 (5 bases). This CDR3 region has 16 residues. Germline V CDR1 and CDR2: SGHDN, FVKESK. With 4 bases removed from V and 0 bases from J, the gap between germline ends came to 14 bases. The CDR3 is CASSPRTGGSTDTQYF. DNA of the CDR3: TGTGCCAGCAGCCCCCGGACTGGCGGGAGCACAGATACGCAGTATTTT.

The V call is TRBV18, the J call TRBJ1-1, with D possibly being TRBD1 (6 bases). Germline lookup yields CDR1 KGHSH and CDR2 LQKENI. The V end lost 5 bases, the J end lost 0 bases, and 13 bases lay between the germline ends. The CDR3 spans 15 residues. The CDR3 DNA reads as TGTGCCAGCTCAAGGACAGAGCGGGTGAACACTGAAGCTTTCTTT. Amino acids: CASSRTERVNTEAFF.

The chain has TRBV10-3 and TRBJ1-1; D remains ambiguous. This CDR3 comprises 15 residues. Germline V gene lookup returns CDR1 ENHRY and CDR2 SYGVKD. Trimming removed 0 bases from V and 0 bases from J, with 8 bases in between. The CDR3 region has the DNA TGTGCCATCAGTGAGTCAGCACCTATGAACACTGAAGCTTTCTTT. Translation gives CAISESAPMNTEAFF.

V usage is TRBV5-5 and J usage is TRBJ1-2; D unclear. Germline V lookup: CDR1 SGHKS, CDR2 YYEKEE (reference sequence). This CDR3 spans 15 amino acids. V lost 0 bases to trimming and J lost 7 bases, with 16 bases between them. The chain's CDR3 is CASSLVTWAPSGYTF. CDR3 DNA sequence: TGTGCCAGCAGCTTGGTGACCTGGGCCCCTTCTGGCTACACCTTC.

The chain combines TRBV5-1 with TRBJ1-4, with D unresolved. CDR3 size: 16 residues. Per germline, CDR1 SGHRS and CDR2 YFSETQ. V dropped 0 bases and J dropped 0 bases, with 9 bases sitting between them. The CDR3 protein is CASSLATAATNEKLFF. The DNA for the CDR3 is TGCGCCAGCAGCTTGGCTACCGCTGCAACTAATGAAAAACTGTTTTTT.

This clone was observed a handful of times. The chain employs TRBV6-6 and TRBJ2-6; 11 nucleotides line up with TRBD1. J lost 3 bases, V lost 8 bases, and 3 bases had no gene match. The germline V gene has CDR1 MNHNY and CDR2 SVGAGI (reference sequence). This CDR3 spans 15 amino acids. This chain's CDR3 is CASGQGALGANVLTF. CDR3 DNA sequence: TGTGCCAGCGGACAGGGGGCGCTTGGGGCCAACGTCCTGACTTTC.

This chain uses TRBV25-1 with TRBJ1-2; unclear D gene. Trimming stripped 4 bases from V and 5 bases from J, with 8 bases between. This CDR3 region has 12 residues. The germline CDR1 and CDR2 sequences are MGHDK and SYGVNS. The CDR3 sequence: CASSVIGYGYTF. CDR3 nucleotides: TGTGCCAGCAGTGTAATCGGTTATGGCTACACCTTC.

The CDR3 nucleotides are TGTGCCAGCAGAGGGACCACCGTATTGAGCACTGAAGCTTTCTTT. Translated, it gives CASRGTTVLSTEAFF. The chain carries TRBV6-5 and TRBJ1-1, with D possibly matching TRBD1 (5 bases). The germline V and J ends were trimmed by 6 bases and 4 bases, with 18 bases remaining between them. The CDR3 length is 15 residues. The germline gives CDR1 MNHEY, CDR2 SVGAGI.

This chain joins TRBV4-1 and TRBJ2-1; 8 bases are shared with TRBD1. Trimming cost V 1 base and J 6 bases; bases outside gene matches: 17. CDR1 is MGHRA, CDR2 YSYEKL, per germline. The CDR3 contains 19 residues. The CDR3 protein is CASSQATDRVGKGRNEQFF. As DNA, the CDR3 is TGCGCCAGCAGCCAAGCCACGGACAGGGTGGGTAAAGGGCGCAATGAGCAGTTCTTC.

The chain uses TRBV5-1 and TRBJ1-4; 10 bases line up with TRBD1. Germline V gene data show CDR1 as SGHRS and CDR2 as YFSETQ. The CDR3 sequence is 15 residues long. With 3 bases clipped from V and 7 bases from J, the junction kept 6 bases outside the gene matches. Here the CDR3 reads CASSSSGQGFEKLFF. Here the CDR3 DNA reads TGCGCCAGCAGCTCCTCGGGACAGGGGTTTGAAAAACTGTTTTTT.